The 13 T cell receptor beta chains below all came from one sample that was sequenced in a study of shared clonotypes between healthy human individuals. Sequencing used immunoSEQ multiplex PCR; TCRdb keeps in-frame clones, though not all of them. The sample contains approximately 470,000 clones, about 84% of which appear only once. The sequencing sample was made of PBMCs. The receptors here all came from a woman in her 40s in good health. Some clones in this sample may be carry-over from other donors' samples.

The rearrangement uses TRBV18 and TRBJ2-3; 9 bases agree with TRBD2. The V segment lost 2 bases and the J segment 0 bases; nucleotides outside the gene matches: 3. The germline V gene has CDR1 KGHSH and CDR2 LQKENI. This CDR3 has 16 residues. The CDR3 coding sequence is TGTGCCAGCTCACCAAAGACTAGCGGTAGCACAGATACGCAGTATTTT. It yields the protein CASSPKTSGSTDTQYF.

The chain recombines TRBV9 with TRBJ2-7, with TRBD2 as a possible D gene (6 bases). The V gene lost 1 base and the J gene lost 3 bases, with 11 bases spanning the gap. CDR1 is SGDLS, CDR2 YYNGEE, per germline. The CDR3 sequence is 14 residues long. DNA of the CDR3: TGTGCCAGCAGCGTAAGCGGGCAGGGCTACGAGCAGTACTTC. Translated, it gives CASSVSGQGYEQYF.

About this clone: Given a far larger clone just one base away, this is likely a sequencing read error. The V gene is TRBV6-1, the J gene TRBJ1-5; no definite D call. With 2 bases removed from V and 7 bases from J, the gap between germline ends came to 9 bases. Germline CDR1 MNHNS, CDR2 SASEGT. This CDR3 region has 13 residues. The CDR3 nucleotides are TGTGCCAGCAGTGAAAGGTTAGTACAGCCCCAGCATTTT. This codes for CASSERLVQPQHF.

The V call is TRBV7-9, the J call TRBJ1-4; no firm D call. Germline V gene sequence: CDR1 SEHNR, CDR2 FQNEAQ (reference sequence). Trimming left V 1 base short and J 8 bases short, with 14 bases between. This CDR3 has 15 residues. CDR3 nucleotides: TGTGCCAGCAGCTTAGACCATATGGGAAACGAAAAACTGTTTTTT. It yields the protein CASSLDHMGNEKLFF. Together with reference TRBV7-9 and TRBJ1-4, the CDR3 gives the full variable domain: DTGVSQNPRHKITKRGQNVTFRCDPISEHNRLYWYRQTLGQGPEFLTYFQNEAQLEKSRLLSDRFSAERPKGSFSTLEIQRTEQGDSAMYLCASSLDHMGNEKLFFGSGTQLSVL.

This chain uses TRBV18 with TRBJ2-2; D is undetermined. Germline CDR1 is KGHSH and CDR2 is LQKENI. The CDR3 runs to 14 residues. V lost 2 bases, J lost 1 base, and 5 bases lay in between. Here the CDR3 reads CASSPSGNTGELFF. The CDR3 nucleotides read TGTGCCAGCTCACCATCGGGGAACACCGGGGAGCTGTTTTTT. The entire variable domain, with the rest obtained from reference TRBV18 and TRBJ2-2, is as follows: NAGVMQNPRHLVRRRGQEARLRCSPMKGHSHVYWYRQLPEEGLKFMVYLQKENIIDESGMPKERFSAEFPKEGPSILRIQQVVRGDSAAYFCASSPSGNTGELFFGEGSRLTVL.

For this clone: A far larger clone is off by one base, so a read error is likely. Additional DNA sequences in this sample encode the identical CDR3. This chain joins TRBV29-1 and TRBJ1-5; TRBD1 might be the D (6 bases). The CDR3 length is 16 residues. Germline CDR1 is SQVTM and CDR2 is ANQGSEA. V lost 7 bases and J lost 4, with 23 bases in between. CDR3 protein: CSAGGGRSSSNQPQHF. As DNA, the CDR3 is TGCAGCGCCGGTGGGGGCAGGAGTTCCAGTAATCAGCCCCAGCATTTT.

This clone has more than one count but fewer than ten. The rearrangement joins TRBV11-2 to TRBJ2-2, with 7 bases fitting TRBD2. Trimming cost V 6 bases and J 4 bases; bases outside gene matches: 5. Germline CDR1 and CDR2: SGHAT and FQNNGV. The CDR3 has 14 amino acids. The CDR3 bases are TGTGCCAGCAGTTTCGAGCGGGGCACCGGGGAGCTGTTTTTT. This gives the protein CASSFERGTGELFF.

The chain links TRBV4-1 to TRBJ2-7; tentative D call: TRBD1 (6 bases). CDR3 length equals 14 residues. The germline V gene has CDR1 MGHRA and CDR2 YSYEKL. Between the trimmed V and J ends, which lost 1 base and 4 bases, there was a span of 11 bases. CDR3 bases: TGCGCCAGCAGCCAAGCTGGGGGCCAGTACGAGCAGTACTTC. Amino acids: CASSQAGGQYEQYF.

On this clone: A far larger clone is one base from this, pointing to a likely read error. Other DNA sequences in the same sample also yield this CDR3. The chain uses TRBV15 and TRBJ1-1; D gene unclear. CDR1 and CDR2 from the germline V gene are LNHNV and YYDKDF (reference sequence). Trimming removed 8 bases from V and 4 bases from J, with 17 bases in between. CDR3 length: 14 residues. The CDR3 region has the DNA TGTGCCACCCGAAGTGGTAGAGTGGCCACTGAAGCTTTCTTT. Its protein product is CATRSGRVATEAFF.

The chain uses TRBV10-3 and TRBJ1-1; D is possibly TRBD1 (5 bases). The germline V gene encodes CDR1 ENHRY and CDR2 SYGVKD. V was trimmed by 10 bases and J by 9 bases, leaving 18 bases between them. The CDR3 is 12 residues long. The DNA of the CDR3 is TGTGCCACGCTCGGGACCGGCCTACAAGCTTTCTTT. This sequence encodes CATLGTGLQAFF.

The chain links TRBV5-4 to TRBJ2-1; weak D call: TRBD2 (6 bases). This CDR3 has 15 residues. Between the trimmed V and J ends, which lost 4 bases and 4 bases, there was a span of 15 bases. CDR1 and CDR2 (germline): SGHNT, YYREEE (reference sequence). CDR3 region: CASSTRGTKYNEQFF. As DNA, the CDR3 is TGTGCCAGCAGCACCCGCGGGACCAAATACAATGAGCAGTTCTTC.

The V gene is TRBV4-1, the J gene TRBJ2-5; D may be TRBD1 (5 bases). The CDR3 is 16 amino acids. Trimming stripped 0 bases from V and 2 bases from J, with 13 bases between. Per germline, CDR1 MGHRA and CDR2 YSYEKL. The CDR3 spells CASSQDIGRGQETQYF. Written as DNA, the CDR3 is TGCGCCAGCAGCCAAGATATCGGAAGGGGACAAGAGACCCAGTACTTC.

The CDR3 loop reads CASRVAGGETQYF. The CDR3 region has the DNA TGTGCCAGCAGAGTAGCGGGAGGGGAGACCCAGTACTTC. The chain joins TRBV6-5 to TRBJ2-5; 11 nucleotides line up with TRBD2. Germline CDR1 is MNHEY and CDR2 is SVGAGI. The CDR3 totals 13 residues. Trimming removed 6 bases from V and 5 bases from J; junction bases left unmatched: 2.